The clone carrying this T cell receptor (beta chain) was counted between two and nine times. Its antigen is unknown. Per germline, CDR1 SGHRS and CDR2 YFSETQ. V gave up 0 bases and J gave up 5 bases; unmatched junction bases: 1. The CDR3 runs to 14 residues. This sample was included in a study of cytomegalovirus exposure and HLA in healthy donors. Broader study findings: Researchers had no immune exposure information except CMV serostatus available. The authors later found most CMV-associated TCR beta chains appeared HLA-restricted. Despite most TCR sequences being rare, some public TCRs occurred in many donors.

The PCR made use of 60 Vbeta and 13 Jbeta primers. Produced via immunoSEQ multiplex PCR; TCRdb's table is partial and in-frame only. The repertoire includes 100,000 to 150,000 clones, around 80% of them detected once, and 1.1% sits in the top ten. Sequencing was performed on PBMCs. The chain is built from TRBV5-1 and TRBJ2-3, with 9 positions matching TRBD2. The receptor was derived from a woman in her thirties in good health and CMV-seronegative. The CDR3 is CASSLVAGVDTQYF. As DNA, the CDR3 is TGCGCCAGCAGCTTGGTAGCGGGGGTAGATACGCAGTATTTT.